This section outlines one TCR beta chain sequence together with its context. The antigen is not known. V was pared by 0 bases and J by 4 bases, with 10 bases between. Germline V lookup: CDR1 SGHRS, CDR2 YFSETQ. This CDR3 has 14 amino acids. Naive, central memory, regulatory and stem cell-like memory cells within the CD4+ compartment were sorted using CD45RO/CCR7/CD25/CD127/CD95/CD27. The sample originates from a study of beta chain features in type 1 diabetes. The study, taken as a whole, reports: More deletions and fewer insertions at VDJ junctions were seen in type 1 diabetes patients.

Reverse transcribing all isolated RNA meant expressed TCRB transcripts were sequenced. The assay was immunoSEQ multiplex PCR, and TCRdb's table has in-frame clones only and misses some. The sample yields roughly 40,000 clones, around 45% seen once. The chain has TRBV5-1 and TRBJ1-1; D might be TRBD1 (6 bases). The source of this sequence is a woman aged 18 to 35 in good health. The sample was central memory CD4+ T cells from blood. The CDR3 here is CASSLEAGVTEAFF. The CDR3 region has the DNA TGCGCCAGCAGCTTGGAGGCAGGGGTCACTGAAGCTTTCTTT.